This T cell receptor (beta chain) emerged from a study of blood T cell repertoires in COVID-19. For the study at large: Samples representing acute and convalescent COVID-19 were sourced from the United States, Italy and Spain. Sources were T cells, B-cell-depleted T cells, or PBMCs; the material itself was cDNA or gDNA.

This CDR3 has 16 amino acids. Germline assignment: CDR1 KGHSH and CDR2 LQKENI. The V gene lost 3 bases and the J gene lost 8 bases, with 17 bases spanning the gap. Original processing notes: Amplifying reference gene primers gave estimates of nucleated cell counts. Sequencing used immunoSEQ multiplex PCR; TCRdb keeps in-frame clones, though not all of them. For V, J and clone size, that table is used; D and trimming come from the DNA. The sample contains 150,000 to 200,000 clones, roughly nine tenths of which appear only once. This receptor was taken from a woman aged 30 to 39 with active or convalescent COVID-19. The chain combines TRBV18 with TRBJ1-6; unclear D gene. The specimen sequenced was peripheral blood. CDR3 sequence (DNA): TGTGCCAGCTCACCCCACCCCCCCGGGAGTGATTCACCCCTCCACTTT. Translated, it gives CASSPHPPGSDSPLHF.